A selection of T cell receptor beta chains follows, all from one sample in a study of CD8+ T cells in alopecia areata. Only in-frame clones appear in the TCRdb table, and some are missing; sequencing was by immunoSEQ multiplex PCR. The sample consists of almost 250,000 clones, roughly two thirds of them appearing once. The specimen was CD4+ T cells sorted from blood, collected at week 0. The receptors were sampled from a human donor with alopecia areata. The CDR3 runs from the conserved cysteine through the conserved F or W. The D gene is left open where the match is weak. For some rows the clone size is stated as once, few or many, or as a class when expanded; others skip it.

>TRBV9|TRBJ1-2|NA|NA
TGTGCCAGCAGCCCCCATGAGGGGGGAGGCTACACCTTC
CASSPHEGGGYTF
>TRBV12-5|TRBJ2-7|once|NA
TGTGCTAGTGGTTTGGGGACTAACGAGCAGTACTTC
CASGLGTNEQYF
>TRBV29-1|TRBJ2-5|NA|TRBD2
TGCAGCGCCGCTAGCGGGGAAGAGACCCAGTACTTC
CSAASGEETQYF
>TRBV30|TRBJ1-1|few|TRBD1
TGTGCCTGGAGAGTCCGGGACAGACCTAACACTGAAGCTTTCTTT
CAWRVRDRPNTEAFF
>TRBV9|TRBJ1-1|NA|NA
TGTGCCAGCAGCGTAGGGACAATCGCTGAAGCTTTCTTT
CASSVGTIAEAFF
>TRBV5-1|TRBJ2-6|NA|TRBD2
TGCGCCAGCAGCCCCTATCTTAGCGGGGGGATGTCTGGGGCCAACGTCCTGACTTTC
CASSPYLSGGMSGANVLTF
>TRBV19|TRBJ2-3|once|NA
TGTGCCAGTAGTATCCAAGGGAGGTTGCAGTATTTT
CASSIQGRLQYF
>TRBV29-1|TRBJ2-1|NA|NA
TGCAGCGTTGGACCAGTCTGGGATGAGCAGTTCTTC
CSVGPVWDEQFF
>TRBV29-1|TRBJ2-3|NA|NA
TGCAGCGTTGATAAGGCCTCCTCCACCCTCACAGATACGCAGTATTTT
CSVDKASSTLTDTQYF
>TRBV30|TRBJ1-1|once|NA
TGTGCCTGGAATCGAGGAGACCAAAACAACAGGGCTTTCTTT
CAWNRGDQNNRAFF
>TRBV6-6|TRBJ1-4|NA|NA
TGTGCCAGCAGACCCTCGGGTGCAACTAATGAAAAACTGTTTTTT
CASRPSGATNEKLFF
>TRBV6-6|TRBJ2-3|NA|NA
TGTGCCAGCACCCTAACAGATACGCAGTATTTT
CASTLTDTQYF
>TRBV2|TRBJ2-7|NA|TRBD1
TGTGCCAGTTGGACAGGGAGCTCCTACGAGCAGTACTTC
CASWTGSSYEQYF